A selection of T cell receptor beta chains follows, all from one sample in a study of T-cell memory formation after mild COVID-19. A single record per CDR3 protein comes from TCRdb applying MiXCR to the 5' RACE reads. The sample has about 240,000 distinct CDR3 sequences, 8% to 10% seen once. The sequencing input was PBMCs or a T cell subset sorted from them (not recorded which). All receptors come from a man younger than 35 who had mild COVID-19 (a few samples of this study predate the infection). Cell type and time point are not known. The CDR3 runs from the conserved cysteine through the conserved F or W. The D gene is left open where the match is weak. Only some rows state a clone size, as once, few, many or a class for expanded clones.

V	J	size	D	CDR3	DNA
TRBV6-4	TRBJ2-2	few	NA	CASSDSGVDTGELFF	TGTGCCAGCAGTGACTCGGGGGTCGACACCGGGGAGCTGTTTTTT
TRBV5-1	TRBJ2-1	NA	TRBD1	CASRLLTGGRHNEQFF	TGCGCCAGCCGCCTCTTGACAGGGGGCCGTCACAATGAGCAGTTCTTC
TRBV5-1	TRBJ1-1	many	NA	CASRFEGVEAFF	TGCGCCAGTCGCTTCGAGGGTGTTGAAGCTTTCTTT
TRBV20-1	TRBJ2-1	few	TRBD2	CSARVASGGANEQFF	TGCAGTGCTAGAGTAGCTAGCGGGGGGGCTAATGAGCAGTTCTTC
TRBV27	TRBJ1-5	many	NA	CASSFRRGNQPQHF	TGTGCCAGCAGTTTTCGGAGGGGTAATCAGCCCCAGCATTTT
TRBV12-3/TRBV12-4	TRBJ1-5	NA	NA	CASSAEGTAHQPQHF	TGTGCCAGCAGCGCCGAGGGGACGGCGCATCAGCCCCAGCATTTT
TRBV6-2/TRBV6-3	TRBJ1-2	NA	NA	CASSKHGNYGYTF	TGTGCCAGCAGCAAACACGGTAACTATGGCTACACCTTC
TRBV7-6	TRBJ1-6	NA	NA	CASSPNGGPGSPLHF	TGTGCCAGCAGCCCGAACGGGGGGCCCGGTTCACCCCTCCACTTT
TRBV4-3	TRBJ2-2	few	NA	CASSQDGTNTGELFF	TGCGCCAGCAGCCAAGATGGTACGAACACCGGGGAGCTGTTTTTT
TRBV6-2/TRBV6-3	TRBJ1-5	few	NA	CASSPLGTRDQPQHF	TGTGCCAGCAGCCCCTTAGGAACCCGGGATCAGCCCCAGCATTTT
TRBV6-4	TRBJ2-2	many	TRBD1	CASSDGQGAGELFF	TGTGCCAGCAGTGACGGACAGGGGGCCGGGGAGCTGTTTTTT
TRBV7-8	TRBJ1-2	NA	NA	CASSLGLRRRGYTF	TGTGCCAGCAGCTTGGGTCTTCGTCGGAGGGGCTACACCTTC
TRBV29-1	TRBJ2-5	many	NA	CSGRGGETQYF	TGCAGCGGCAGGGGCGGTGAGACCCAGTACTTC
TRBV5-1	TRBJ2-5	NA	TRBD1	CASSGGQGRKTQYF	TGCGCCAGCAGCGGCGGACAGGGACGAAAGACCCAGTACTTC
TRBV5-1	TRBJ1-4	many	NA	CASSKGFPNEKLFF	TGCGCCAGCAGCAAGGGTTTCCCGAATGAAAAACTGTTTTTT
TRBV20-1	TRBJ1-4	NA	NA	CSAILPRNEKLFF	TGCAGTGCTATACTACCCCGTAATGAAAAACTGTTTTTT
TRBV5-4	TRBJ2-1	many	NA	CASSLHGAYEQFF	TGTGCCAGCAGCTTGCATGGGGCATATGAGCAGTTCTTC
TRBV7-2	TRBJ2-3	NA	TRBD1	CASSLARTGDKHTQYF	TGTGCCAGCAGCTTAGCGAGGACAGGGGATAAACATACGCAGTATTTT
TRBV29-1	TRBJ1-5	NA	NA	CSVALTNSNQPQHF	TGCAGCGTTGCCTTAACAAATAGCAATCAGCCCCAGCATTTT
TRBV5-5	TRBJ2-3	few	TRBD1	CASSFKSGGVTDTQYF	TGTGCCAGCAGCTTTAAATCAGGGGGCGTGACAGATACGCAGTATTTT
TRBV12-3/TRBV12-4	TRBJ1-3	few	NA	CASSFGTSGNTIYF	TGTGCCAGCAGTTTCGGGACCTCTGGAAACACCATATATTTT
TRBV6-6	TRBJ1-5	many	NA	CASSFGANQPQHF	TGTGCCAGCAGTTTTGGGGCTAATCAGCCCCAGCATTTT
TRBV6-6	TRBJ1-5	few	NA	CASSYSTGFRRQPQHF	TGTGCCAGCAGTTACTCGACGGGTTTTCGCCGTCAGCCCCAGCATTTT
TRBV5-1	TRBJ2-3	many	NA	CASSLRRDTDTQYF	TGCGCCAGCAGCTTGCGACGGGACACAGATACGCAGTATTTT
TRBV6-5	TRBJ2-3	many	TRBD1	CASSYQTGGHTDTQYF	TGTGCCAGCAGTTACCAGACAGGGGGCCACACAGATACGCAGTATTTT
TRBV6-2/TRBV6-3	TRBJ2-1	many	NA	CASSYSRGPSYNEQFF	TGTGCCAGCAGTTACAGCCGGGGTCCTTCCTACAATGAGCAGTTCTTC
TRBV5-1	TRBJ2-2	few	TRBD1	CASSWTGTGELFF	TGCGCCAGCAGCTGGACAGGGACCGGGGAGCTGTTTTTT